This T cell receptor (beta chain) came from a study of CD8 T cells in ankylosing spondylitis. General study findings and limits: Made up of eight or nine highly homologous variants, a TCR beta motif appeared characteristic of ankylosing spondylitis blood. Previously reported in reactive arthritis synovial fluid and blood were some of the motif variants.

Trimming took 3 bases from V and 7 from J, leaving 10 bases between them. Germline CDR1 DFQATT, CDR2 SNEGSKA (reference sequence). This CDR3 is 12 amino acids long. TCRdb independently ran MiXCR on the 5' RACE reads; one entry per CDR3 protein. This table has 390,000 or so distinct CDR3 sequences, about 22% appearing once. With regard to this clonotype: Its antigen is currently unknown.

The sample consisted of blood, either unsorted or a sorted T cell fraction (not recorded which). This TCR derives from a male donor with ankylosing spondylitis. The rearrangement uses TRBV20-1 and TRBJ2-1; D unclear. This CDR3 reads CSASREENEQFF. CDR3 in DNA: TGCAGTGCTAGCCGAGAGGAGAATGAGCAGTTCTTC.